This paragraph reports one TCR beta chain. The CDR3 is 16 residues long. With V trimmed by 0 bases and J by 0 bases, 3 bases remained unmatched. Germline values: CDR1 SGDLS, CDR2 YYNGEE. This sample is part of a study of blood T cell repertoires in COVID-19. Authors' analysis steps: Reference gene primer amplification in the assay estimated nucleated cell counts. Some clones are missing from TCRdb's copy, which holds only in-frame ones; the method was immunoSEQ multiplex PCR. Clone size and V and J calls were adopted from that table, with D and trimming inferred from the DNA. The sample includes under 250,000 clones, over 80% of them seen just once.

Sequencing used peripheral blood. The source is a man aged 35 to 55 with acute or convalescent COVID-19. This chain uses TRBV9 with TRBJ2-7; 10 positions match TRBD2. Written as DNA, the CDR3 is TGTGCCAGCAGCGTAGGGACTAGCGGTCACTCCTACGAGCAGTACTTC. Its protein is CASSVGTSGHSYEQYF.